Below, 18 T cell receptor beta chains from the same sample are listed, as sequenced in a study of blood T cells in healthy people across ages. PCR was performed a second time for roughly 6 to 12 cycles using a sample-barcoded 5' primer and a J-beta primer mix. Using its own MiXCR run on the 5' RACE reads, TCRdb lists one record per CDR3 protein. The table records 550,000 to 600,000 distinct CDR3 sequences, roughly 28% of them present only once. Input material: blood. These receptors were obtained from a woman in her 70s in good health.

Written as DNA, the CDR3 is TGTGCCAGCAGCTTCCGGGACAGCGGCAACGAGCAGTACTTC. This gives the protein CASSFRDSGNEQYF. The chain links TRBV13 to TRBJ2-7; 7 bases are shared with TRBD1. With V trimmed by 3 bases and J by 5 bases, 7 bases remained unmatched. CDR1 PRHDT and CDR2 FYEKMQ come from the germline V gene (reference sequence). CDR3 length equals 14 residues.

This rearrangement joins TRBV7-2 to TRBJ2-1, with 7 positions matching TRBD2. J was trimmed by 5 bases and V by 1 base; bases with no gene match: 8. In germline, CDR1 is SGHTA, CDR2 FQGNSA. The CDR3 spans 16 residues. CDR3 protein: CASSLVVRGGNNEQFF. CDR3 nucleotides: TGTGCCAGCAGCTTAGTGGTTCGCGGGGGAAACAATGAGCAGTTCTTC.

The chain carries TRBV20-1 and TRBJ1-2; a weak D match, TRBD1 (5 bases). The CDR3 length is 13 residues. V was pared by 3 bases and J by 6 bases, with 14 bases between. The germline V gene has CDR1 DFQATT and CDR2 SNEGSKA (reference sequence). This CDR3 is CSARGDGYDGYTF. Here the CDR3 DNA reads TGCAGTGCTAGGGGGGACGGCTATGATGGCTACACCTTC.

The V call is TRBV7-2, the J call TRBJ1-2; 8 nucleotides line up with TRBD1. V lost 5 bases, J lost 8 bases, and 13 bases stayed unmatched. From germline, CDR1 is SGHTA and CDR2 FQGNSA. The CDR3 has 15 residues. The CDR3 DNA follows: TGTGCCAGCAGCCCCGTACACGACAGGGGTCGAGGCTACACCTTC. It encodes CASSPVHDRGRGYTF.

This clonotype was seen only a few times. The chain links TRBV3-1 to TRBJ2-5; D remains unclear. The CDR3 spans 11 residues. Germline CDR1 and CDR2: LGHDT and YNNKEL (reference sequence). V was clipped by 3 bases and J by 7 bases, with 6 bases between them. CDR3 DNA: TGTGCCAGCAGCCATGAAGGGACCCAGTACTTC. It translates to CASSHEGTQYF.

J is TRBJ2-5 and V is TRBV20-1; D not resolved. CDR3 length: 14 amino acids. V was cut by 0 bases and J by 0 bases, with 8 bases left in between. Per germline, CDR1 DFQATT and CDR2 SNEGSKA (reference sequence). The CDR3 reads CSAREPVNQETQYF. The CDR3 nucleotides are TGCAGTGCTAGAGAACCCGTCAACCAAGAGACCCAGTACTTC.

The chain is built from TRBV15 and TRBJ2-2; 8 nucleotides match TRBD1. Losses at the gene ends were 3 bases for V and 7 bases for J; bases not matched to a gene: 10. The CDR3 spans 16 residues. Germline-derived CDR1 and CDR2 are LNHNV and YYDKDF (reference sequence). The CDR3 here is CATSSVGTGLIGELFF. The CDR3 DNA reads TGTGCCACCAGCAGTGTTGGGACAGGTTTGATCGGGGAGCTGTTTTTT. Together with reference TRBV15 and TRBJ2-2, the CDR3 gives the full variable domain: DAMVIQNPRYQVTQFGKPVTLSCSQTLNHNVMYWYQQKSSQAPKLLFHYYDKDFNNEADTPDNFQSRRPNTSFCFLDIRSPGLGDTAMYLCATSSVGTGLIGELFFGEGSRLTVL.

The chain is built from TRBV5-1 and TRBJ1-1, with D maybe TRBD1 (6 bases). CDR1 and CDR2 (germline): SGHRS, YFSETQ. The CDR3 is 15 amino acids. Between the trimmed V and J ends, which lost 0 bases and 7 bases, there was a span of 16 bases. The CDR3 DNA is TGCGCCAGCAGCTTGGTGGGGGGGGCAAAATTTGAAGCTTTCTTT. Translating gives CASSLVGGAKFEAFF.

The DNA for the CDR3 is TGTGCCAGCAGCCCCTTCGGGGGCAGGGAGCAGTACTTC. It is translated as CASSPFGGREQYF. The genes are TRBV7-2 and TRBJ2-7; D assignment may be TRBD1 or TRBD2 (6 bases each). The CDR3 spans 13 residues. Germline V gene sequence: CDR1 SGHTA, CDR2 FQGNSA. Deletions cut 5 bases from V and 7 bases from J, with 15 bases between.

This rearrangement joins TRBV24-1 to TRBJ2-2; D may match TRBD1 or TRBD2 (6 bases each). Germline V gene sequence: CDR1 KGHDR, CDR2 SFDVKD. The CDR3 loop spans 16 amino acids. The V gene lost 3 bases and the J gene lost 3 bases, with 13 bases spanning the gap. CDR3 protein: CATSDARRGDTGELFF. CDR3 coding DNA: TGTGCCACCAGTGATGCCCGAAGGGGGGACACCGGGGAGCTGTTTTTT.

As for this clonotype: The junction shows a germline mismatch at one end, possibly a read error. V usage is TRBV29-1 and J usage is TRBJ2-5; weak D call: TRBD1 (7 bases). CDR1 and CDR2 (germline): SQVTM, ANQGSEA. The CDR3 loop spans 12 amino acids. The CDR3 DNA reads TGCAGCGTCCGACAGGGCGGGGAGACCCAGTGCTTC. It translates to CSVRQGGETQCF.

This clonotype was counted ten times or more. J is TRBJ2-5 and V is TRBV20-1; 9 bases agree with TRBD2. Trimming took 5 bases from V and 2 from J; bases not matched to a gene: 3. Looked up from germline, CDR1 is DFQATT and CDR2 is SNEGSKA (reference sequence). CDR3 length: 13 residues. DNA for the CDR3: TGCAGTGCTCAAGCGGGGGGACAAGAGACCCAGTACTTC. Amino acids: CSAQAGGQETQYF.

The CDR3 coding sequence is TGCAGCGTTCAGGGGGGACCGAACACTGAAGCTTTCTTT. It translates to CSVQGGPNTEAFF. This chain joins TRBV29-1 and TRBJ1-1, with 7 bases lining up with TRBD1. Germline loops: CDR1 SQVTM, CDR2 ANQGSEA. This CDR3 is built from 13 residues. V lost 5 bases, J lost 1 base, and 4 bases stayed unmatched.

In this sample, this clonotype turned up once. The CDR3 loop is CASSQALPDTQYF. CDR3 sequence (DNA): TGCGCCAGCAGCCAAGCTTTGCCAGATACGCAGTATTTT. The genes are TRBV4-3 and TRBJ2-3; D gene ambiguous. The germline V and J ends were trimmed by 1 base and 4 bases, with 6 bases remaining between them. Germline CDR1 and CDR2: LGHNA and YSLEER. The CDR3 covers 13 residues.

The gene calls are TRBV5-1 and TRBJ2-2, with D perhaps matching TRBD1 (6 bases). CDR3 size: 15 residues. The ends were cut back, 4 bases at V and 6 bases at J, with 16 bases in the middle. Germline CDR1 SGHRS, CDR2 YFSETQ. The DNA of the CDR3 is TGCGCCAGCAGCCCCAACAGGGTCACGGCCGGGGAGCTGTTTTTT. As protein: CASSPNRVTAGELFF.

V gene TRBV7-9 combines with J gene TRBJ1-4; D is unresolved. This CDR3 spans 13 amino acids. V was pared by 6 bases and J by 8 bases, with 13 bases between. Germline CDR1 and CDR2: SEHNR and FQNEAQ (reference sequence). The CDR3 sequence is CASSYSPQEKLFF. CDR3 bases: TGTGCCAGCAGTTACTCGCCGCAGGAAAAACTGTTTTTT.

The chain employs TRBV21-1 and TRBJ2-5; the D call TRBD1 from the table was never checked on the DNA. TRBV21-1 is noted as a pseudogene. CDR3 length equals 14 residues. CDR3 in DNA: TGTGCCAGTCCCCGCGACAGAGGCTCAGAGACCCAGTACTTC. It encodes CASPRDRGSETQYF.

The CDR3 DNA reads TGTGCCAGCAGTTACTCGATCCGATCGGGGGGGGAGCAGTACTTC. It translates to CASSYSIRSGGEQYF. The chain couples TRBV6-5 to TRBJ2-1, with 8 positions matching TRBD2. The DNA matches TRBJ2-7 better at its end, which makes the J call doubtful. Germline V gene sequence: CDR1 MNHEY, CDR2 SVGAGI. The CDR3 totals 15 residues.